These 29 T cell receptor beta chains originate from one sample sequenced in a study of human T cells and chemical hapten exposure. One entry per CDR3 protein, called by TCRdb with MiXCR from the RACE reads. Seen here are some 400,000 distinct CDR3 sequences, approximately 5.1% observed once, and the top ten hold around 2.6%. Time point meaning: pre-sensitization, week 0. Treatment in this sample: therapeutic diphenylcyclopropenone sensitization with weekly scalp DPC. This sample comprised whole blood, obtained in connection with sensitization to the hapten diphenylcyclopropenone (DPC). Every receptor here comes from a woman aged 45-65 years with alopecia areata. Some clones in this sample may be carry-over from other donors' samples.

The chain recombines TRBV5-1 with TRBJ2-7, with D possibly matching TRBD1 (5 bases). This CDR3 spans 14 amino acids. Trimming left V 1 base short and J 5 bases short, with 13 bases between. The germline V gene encodes CDR1 SGHRS and CDR2 YFSETQ. In nucleotides, the CDR3 is TGCGCCAGCAGCTTGCCCCAGGTAGGGGACGAGCAGTACTTC. Residues: CASSLPQVGDEQYF. The entire variable domain, with the rest obtained from reference TRBV5-1 and TRBJ2-7, is as follows: KAGVTQTPRYLIKTRGQQVTLSCSPISGHRSVSWYQQTPGQGLQFLFEYFSETQRNKGNFPGRFSGRQFSNSRSEMNVSTLELGDSALYLCASSLPQVGDEQYFGPGTRLTVT.

This clonotype came up many times. V gene TRBV7-9 combines with J gene TRBJ2-7; 10 nucleotides align to TRBD1. V lost 5 bases, J lost 5 bases, and 6 bases stayed unmatched. CDR3 length equals 14 residues. CDR1 is SEHNR, CDR2 FQNEAQ, per germline (reference sequence). The CDR3 sequence is CASSLGQGKNEQYF. DNA for the CDR3: TGTGCCAGCAGCCTGGGACAGGGGAAGAACGAGCAGTACTTC. Full variable domain (outside the CDR3, taken from reference TRBV7-9 and TRBJ2-7): DTGVSQNPRHKITKRGQNVTFRCDPISEHNRLYWYRQTLGQGPEFLTYFQNEAQLEKSRLLSDRFSAERPKGSFSTLEIQRTEQGDSAMYLCASSLGQGKNEQYFGPGTRLTVT.

This clonotype was detected many times. The rearrangement uses TRBV27 and TRBJ2-7; TRBD1 aligns across 8 bases. The V and J ends lost 0 bases and 2 bases, in that order; junction bases with no gene match: 6. Germline values: CDR1 MNHEY, CDR2 SMNVEV (reference sequence). This CDR3 is built from 16 residues. CDR3 region: CASSLSWTGRPYEQYF. The DNA for the CDR3 is TGTGCCAGCAGTTTATCTTGGACAGGGCGCCCCTACGAGCAGTACTTC.

V is TRBV11-2 and J is TRBJ1-1; 9 positions agree with TRBD1. V gave up 1 base and J gave up 5 bases; unmatched junction bases: 8. Germline values: CDR1 SGHAT, CDR2 FQNNGV. The CDR3 loop spans 16 amino acids. CDR3 nucleotides: TGTGCCAGCAGCTTAGCCCTGACAGGGGGTAGGACTGAAGCTTTCTTT. Amino acid sequence: CASSLALTGGRTEAFF. The full variable domain, its missing parts supplied by reference TRBV11-2 and TRBJ1-1, is EAGVAQSPRYKIIEKRQSVAFWCNPISGHATLYWYQQILGQGPKLLIQFQNNGVVDDSQLPKDRFSAERLKGVDSTLKIQPAKLEDSAVYLCASSLALTGGRTEAFFGQGTRLTVV.

This clonotype occurred many times. V is TRBV29-1 and J is TRBJ1-1; D is perhaps TRBD1 (5 bases). CDR1 and CDR2 from the germline V gene are SQVTM and ANQGSEA. CDR3 length: 12 residues. Trimming removed 4 bases from V and 0 bases from J, with 6 bases in between. As DNA, the CDR3 is TGCAGCGTTGGAGGGGTGAACACTGAAGCTTTCTTT. This translates into CSVGGVNTEAFF.

The chain carries TRBV5-1 and TRBJ2-5; D remains unclear. Germline values: CDR1 SGHRS, CDR2 YFSETQ. This CDR3 is built from 15 residues. Trimming shortened V by 4 bases and J by 4 bases, and 17 bases separated the two germline ends. The CDR3 here is CASSNPIGVRETQYF. DNA for the CDR3: TGCGCCAGCAGCAATCCCATTGGGGTGCGAGAGACCCAGTACTTC.

This clonotype has ten or more counts. The gene calls are TRBV12-3 or TRBV12-4 and TRBJ2-1; 9 bases fit TRBD1. CDR3 size: 13 residues. The trim removed 1 base at V and 9 bases at J, leaving 1 base unmatched. CDR3 DNA sequence: TGTGCCAGCAGTTTAGGGACAGGGGCTGAGCAGTTCTTC. It codes for CASSLGTGAEQFF.

The sample holds a few counts of this clonotype. This chain joins TRBV12-3 or TRBV12-4 and TRBJ2-3; TRBD2 agrees at 11 bases. The CDR3 loop spans 16 amino acids. With 4 bases clipped from V and 5 bases from J, the junction kept 8 bases outside the gene matches. This chain's CDR3 is CASSSVWGTSGDTQYF. For the CDR3, the DNA is TGTGCCAGCAGTTCCGTCTGGGGGACTAGCGGAGATACGCAGTATTTT.

The V and J genes are TRBV20-1 and TRBJ1-1; D ambiguous. V shed 5 bases and J shed 1 base, with 8 bases lying between them. Germline V gene lookup returns CDR1 DFQATT and CDR2 SNEGSKA (reference sequence). The CDR3 loop spans 12 amino acids. The CDR3 sequence: CSAARTNTEAFF. The CDR3 bases are TGCAGTGCTGCCAGGACGAACACTGAAGCTTTCTTT.

This clonotype has more than one count but fewer than ten. The J gene is TRBJ2-7, the V gene TRBV3-1; TRBD1 or TRBD2 may be the D gene (5 bases each). The V gene's germline CDR1 is LGHDT and CDR2 YNNKEL (reference sequence). The CDR3 has 12 amino acids. V was pared by 1 base and J by 13 bases, with 14 bases between. The CDR3, as DNA: TGTGCCAGCAGCCAAGGGGCTGGGACCGGCTACTTC. Translation: CASSQGAGTGYF.

This clonotype was counted many times. This chain links TRBV7-2 with TRBJ1-1; D remains ambiguous. The germline V gene has CDR1 SGHTA and CDR2 FQGNSA. The CDR3 totals 12 residues. Trimming pared 5 bases from V and 3 bases from J, leaving 7 bases between. CDR3 amino acids: CASSPWDTEAFF. The CDR3 DNA sequence: TGTGCCAGCAGCCCCTGGGACACTGAAGCTTTCTTT.

The chain recombines TRBV9 with TRBJ1-2; the match to TRBD1 covers 9 bases. The V gene end was trimmed by 4 bases and the J gene end by 4 bases; junction bases not matched to a gene: 8. The CDR3 totals 15 residues. Germline V lookup: CDR1 SGDLS, CDR2 YYNGEE. This chain's CDR3 is CASSPGTGLGYGYTF. The CDR3 nucleotides are TGTGCCAGCAGCCCAGGGACAGGGCTCGGCTATGGCTACACCTTC.

This clonotype was picked up many times. The chain recombines TRBV29-1 with TRBJ1-1; D is possibly TRBD1 (6 bases). Germline CDR1 reads SQVTM; CDR2 reads ANQGSEA. The CDR3 is made up of 11 amino acids. V gave up 6 bases and J gave up 5 bases, with 10 bases separating them. CDR3 DNA: TGCAGCGTGCGAGGGGGGACTGAAGCTTTCTTT. It encodes CSVRGGTEAFF.

This clonotype has ten or more counts. The rearrangement joins TRBV6-6 to TRBJ1-1; D is possibly TRBD1 (5 bases). The V end lost 4 bases, the J end lost 4 bases, and 16 bases lay between the germline ends. The CDR3 length is 15 residues. Per the germline V gene, CDR1 is MNHNY and CDR2 is SVGAGI (reference sequence). The CDR3 nucleotides are TGTGCCAGCAGTTCCCTGAAGGGGACGGGCACTGAAGCTTTCTTT. Protein product: CASSSLKGTGTEAFF.

This clonotype came up a few times. The gene calls are TRBV6-6 and TRBJ1-2, with D unclear. From germline, CDR1 is MNHNY and CDR2 SVGAGI (reference sequence). The V and J ends lost 7 bases and 7 bases respectively, with 16 bases between them. The CDR3 extends over 13 amino acids. CDR3 bases: TGTGCCAGCACCCAACTCAGCGCGGGTGGCTACACCTTC. It codes for CASTQLSAGGYTF.

This clonotype was detected a few times. This chain links TRBV3-1 with TRBJ2-5; D is ambiguous. CDR3 size: 15 residues. V lost 4 bases and J 2 bases, leaving 14 bases between the germline ends. The germline V gene encodes CDR1 LGHDT and CDR2 YNNKEL (reference sequence). The CDR3: CASSPSSVSQETQYF. As DNA, the CDR3 is TGTGCCAGCAGCCCGTCGTCCGTCTCACAAGAGACCCAGTACTTC.

This clonotype was recorded many times. J is TRBJ2-1 and V is TRBV5-1, with TRBD2 matching 8 bases. V lost 3 bases and J lost 3; bases outside the gene matches: 11. The CDR3 is made up of 17 amino acids. CDR1 is SGHRS, CDR2 YFSETQ, per germline. CDR3 DNA: TGCGCCAGCAGCTCAGCCGCTAGCGGGCATTACTACAATGAGCAGTTCTTC. As protein: CASSSAASGHYYNEQFF. Full variable domain (outside the CDR3, taken from reference TRBV5-1 and TRBJ2-1): KAGVTQTPRYLIKTRGQQVTLSCSPISGHRSVSWYQQTPGQGLQFLFEYFSETQRNKGNFPGRFSGRQFSNSRSEMNVSTLELGDSALYLCASSSAASGHYYNEQFFGPGTRLTVL.

This clonotype was seen ten or more times. J is TRBJ2-1 and V is TRBV20-1; 10 bases are a match to TRBD2. J lost 4 bases, V lost 6 bases, and 9 bases had no gene match. The CDR3 is 15 amino acids. Germline V gene data show CDR1 as DFQATT and CDR2 as SNEGSKA (reference sequence). CDR3 nucleotides: TGCAGTGCCCCGGGACTAGCGACGCCTTACAATGAGCAGTTCTTC. This sequence encodes CSAPGLATPYNEQFF.

In this sample, this clonotype turned up a few times. The rearrangement joins TRBV12-3 or TRBV12-4 to TRBJ1-5, with D maybe TRBD1 (5 bases). V lost 8 bases and J lost 2, with 13 bases in between. The CDR3 contains 14 residues. The CDR3 sequence is CASGAGSRNQPQHF. CDR3 DNA sequence: TGTGCCAGCGGGGCGGGGTCCCGCAATCAGCCCCAGCATTTT.

This clonotype occurred many times. The chain employs TRBV28 and TRBJ2-7, with a weak D call TRBD2 (7 bases). With 7 bases removed from V and 12 bases from J, the gap between germline ends came to 31 bases. CDR1 and CDR2 (germline): MDHEN, SYDVKM. The CDR3 spans 16 residues. The CDR3 DNA follows: TGTGCCAGCACAACTGGGGGGGCTAGCGGAGAGAGTTTCCGGTACTTC. Protein sequence: CASTTGGASGESFRYF.

This clonotype has only a few counts. The chain carries TRBV6-5 and TRBJ1-2; D gene uncertain. CDR1 is MNHEY and CDR2 is SVGAGI in the germline V gene. The length of the CDR3 is 15 residues. Trimming left V 2 bases short and J 8 bases short, with 18 bases between. The CDR3 nucleotides are TGTGCCAGCAGTTACATGGGTGTCGTCCCGGAGGGCTACACCTTC. Protein product: CASSYMGVVPEGYTF.

V and J are TRBV14 and TRBJ2-7; D possibly corresponds to TRBD1 (6 bases). This CDR3 has 13 amino acids. Germline CDR1 and CDR2: SGHDN and FVKESK. The germline V and J ends were trimmed by 2 bases and 5 bases, with 10 bases remaining between them. CDR3 protein: CASSQPPGDEQYF. In DNA form, the CDR3 reads TGTGCCAGCAGCCAACCCCCAGGGGACGAGCAGTACTTC.

At least ten counts were recorded for this clonotype. The rearrangement links TRBV5-1 to TRBJ2-6; D gene ambiguous. Germline CDR1 is SGHRS and CDR2 is YFSETQ. This CDR3 contains 14 residues. The CDR3 protein is CATTDVSGANVLTF. The CDR3 DNA is TGCGCTACGACTGATGTCTCTGGGGCCAACGTCCTGACTTTC. The full variable domain, its missing parts supplied by reference TRBV5-1 and TRBJ2-6, is KAGVTQTPRYLIKTRGQQVTLSCSPISGHRSVSWYQQTPGQGLQFLFEYFSETQRNKGNFPGRFSGRQFSNSRSEMNVSTLELGDSALYLCATTDVSGANVLTFGAGSRLTVL.

This clonotype was seen a handful of times. V usage is TRBV20-1 and J usage is TRBJ1-3, with D tentatively TRBD1 (6 bases). In germline, CDR1 is DFQATT, CDR2 SNEGSKA (reference sequence). CDR3 length equals 14 residues. The V end lost 5 bases, the J end lost 0 bases, and 11 bases lay between the germline ends. The CDR3 loop reads CSAGLQGSGNTIYF. The CDR3 DNA sequence: TGCAGTGCTGGTCTACAGGGCTCTGGAAACACCATATATTTT.

This clonotype has a count of ten or more. The CDR3 reads CASSDAGARETQYF. Written as DNA, the CDR3 is TGTGCCAGCAGTGACGCGGGAGCTCGTGAGACCCAGTACTTC. J is TRBJ2-5 and V is TRBV2; 7 bases are a match to TRBD2. Unmatched junction bases numbered 6, after V lost 3 bases and J lost 5 bases. The CDR3 sequence is 14 residues long. CDR1 is SNHLY, CDR2 FYNNEI, per germline.

This clonotype came up many times. This chain connects TRBV5-1 to TRBJ2-5; 8 nucleotides agree with TRBD2. Per the germline V gene, CDR1 is SGHRS and CDR2 is YFSETQ. The CDR3 has 13 amino acids. V dropped 5 bases and J dropped 5; count of bases not matched to a gene: 5. CDR3 bases: TGCGCCAGCAGGTCGGGACTAGTGGAGACCCAGTACTTC. This codes for CASRSGLVETQYF.

In its sample, this clonotype was seen a few times. The chain carries TRBV20-1 and TRBJ2-5, with 8 bases that match TRBD2. The junction had 0 bases not matched to a gene; V was cut back by 6 bases and J by 3 bases. The CDR3 sequence is 11 residues long. Germline V lookup: CDR1 DFQATT, CDR2 SNEGSKA (reference sequence). CDR3 bases: TGCAGTGCAGCGGGAGAAGAGACCCAGTACTTC. This codes for CSAAGEETQYF.

This clonotype was seen a few times. This rearrangement joins TRBV9 to TRBJ2-1; TRBD1 matches at 9 bases. Trimming removed 3 bases from V and 9 bases from J; junction bases left unmatched: 7. Germline CDR1 and CDR2: SGDLS and YYNGEE. CDR3 length: 14 amino acids. The CDR3 sequence is CASSAGQGRPEQFF. CDR3 in DNA: TGTGCCAGCAGCGCGGGACAGGGACGGCCTGAGCAGTTCTTC.

This clonotype showed up just a few times. This chain joins TRBV20-1 and TRBJ1-2, with D maybe TRBD1 (5 bases). Trimming took off 0 bases at V and 5 bases at J, with 16 bases between the two ends. The CDR3 is 15 residues long. CDR1 DFQATT and CDR2 SNEGSKA come from the germline V gene (reference sequence). The CDR3 nucleotides are TGCAGTGCTAGAGATTTGGGCAGGGATGTGTATGGCTACACCTTC. Amino acid sequence: CSARDLGRDVYGYTF.